The sequence of this T cell receptor beta chain was determined in a study of shared clonotypes between healthy human individuals. Study-level points and caveats: The small donor group covered limited genetic and exposure diversity. Sampling covered nothing but blood. Tissue TCR repertoires likely differ from those found in blood.

A remark on this clone: Antigen: not known.

This CDR3 comprises 15 residues. CDR1 and CDR2 (germline): WSHSY, SAAADI. V lost 5 bases and J 3 bases, leaving 14 bases between the germline ends. An even split of each subset's genomic DNA across several immunoSEQ plates was performed. DNA from unsorted PBMC was sequenced on ten immunoSEQ deep assay plates. The table came from immunoSEQ multiplex PCR; TCRdb's copy has only in-frame clones and leaves some out. The data show 490,000 or so clones, 60% to 85% seen once. The chain is built from TRBV10-2 and TRBJ2-1, with D perhaps being TRBD1 or TRBD2 (5 bases each). Material for sequencing was PBMCs. The receptor comes from a woman aged 40 to 50 in good health. Some clones in this sample may be carry-over from other donors' samples. CDR3 sequence (DNA): TGCGCCAGCAGTTTAGGGACGGTTATCTACAATGAGCAGTTCTTC. It yields the protein CASSLGTVIYNEQFF.